These T cell receptor beta chains were read from a single sample in a study of T cells after somatic rescue of genetic block. Data came from immunoSEQ multiplex PCR; TCRdb stores just in-frame clones and leaves some out. Seen here are some 10,000 clones, approximately 74% observed once, and the top ten hold around 22%. Sequencing was carried out using peripheral blood mononuclear cells (PBMCs). These receptors were taken from a boy aged 5-17 years. The CDR3 runs from the conserved cysteine through the conserved F or W. The order of the fields is J gene, clone size, D gene, V gene, CDR3 protein, CDR3 DNA. The D gene is left open where the match is weak. Some rows mark clone size as missing; the rest say once, few, many or name a class of expanded clone.

TRBJ2-5	once	TRBD2	TRBV7-8	CASSWRGGHETQYF	TGTGCCAGCAGTTGGCGGGGGGGCCACGAGACCCAGTACTTC
TRBJ2-2	.	.	TRBV7-9	CASSLARALTGELFF	TGTGCCAGCAGCTTGGCCAGGGCTCTTACCGGGGAGCTGTTTTTT
TRBJ1-4	.	.	TRBV2	CASSDRVGDEKLFF	TGTGCCAGCAGTGACAGGGTAGGGGATGAAAAACTGTTTTTT
TRBJ2-5	.	.	TRBV6-6	CASTLRIRETQYF	TGTGCCAGCACTCTCCGAATCCGGGAGACCCAGTACTTC
TRBJ2-3	.	.	TRBV5-1	CASSLEKRIFTDTQYF	TGCGCCAGCAGCTTAGAAAAGAGGATCTTCACAGATACGCAGTATTTT
TRBJ2-7	.	.	TRBV7-6	CASSYVQGLEQYF	TGTGCCAGCAGTTATGTACAGGGACTCGAGCAGTACTTC
TRBJ2-4	.	.	TRBV9	CASSVGEGRETKNIQYF	TGTGCCAGCAGCGTAGGAGAGGGCAGGGAGACCAAAAACATTCAGTACTTC
TRBJ1-6	once	TRBD1	TRBV9	CASSGQGRISPLHF	TGTGCCAGCAGCGGACAGGGCCGTATTTCACCCCTCCACTTT
TRBJ2-7	few	.	TRBV2	CASSARFYEQYF	TGTGCCAGCAGTGCCAGATTCTACGAGCAGTACTTC
TRBJ2-7	.	TRBD2	TRBV7-3	CASSLRSGESDEQYF	TGTGCCAGCAGCTTACGCAGCGGGGAGTCTGACGAGCAGTACTTC
TRBJ1-1	.	.	TRBV5-1	CASSLGRDGTEAFF	TGCGCCAGCAGCTTGGGAAGGGACGGGACTGAAGCTTTCTTT
TRBJ1-3	.	TRBD1	TRBV7-9	CASSSPADRRGNTIYF	TGTGCCAGCAGCTCCCCAGCGGACAGGCGAGGAAACACCATATATTTT
TRBJ2-7	.	TRBD2	TRBV4-2	CASSQGGGGVAGSEQYF	TGTGCCAGCAGCCAAGGGGGGGGAGGGGTAGCGGGAAGTGAGCAGTACTTC
TRBJ2-5	.	TRBD1	TRBV28	CASSVTGGAWETQYF	TGTGCCAGCAGTGTTACAGGGGGCGCTTGGGAGACCCAGTACTTC
TRBJ1-1	.	.	TRBV6-1	CASSLGQSPEAFF	TGTGCCAGCAGTCTTGGACAGTCCCCTGAAGCTTTCTTT
TRBJ2-1	.	TRBD1	TRBV6-4	CASSNRDSLSYNEQFF	TGTGCCAGCAGTAACCGGGACAGCCTTTCCTACAATGAGCAGTTCTTC
TRBJ1-5	.	.	TRBV19	CASSRSTGGGQPQHF	TGTGCCAGTAGTAGATCGACGGGAGGGGGACAGCCCCAGCATTTT
TRBJ2-7	.	.	TRBV13	CASSVRARSYEQYF	TGTGCCAGCAGCGTCCGGGCGCGATCCTACGAGCAGTACTTC
TRBJ1-2	.	.	TRBV28	CASSLTVGGYTF	TGTGCCAGCAGTCTCACGGTGGGTGGCTACACCTTC
TRBJ1-1	.	TRBD1	TRBV6-5	CASSPGGTEAFF	TGTGCCAGCAGTCCAGGGGGCACTGAAGCTTTCTTT
TRBJ2-2	.	TRBD1	TRBV6-5	CASSTGDRDTGELFF	TGTGCCAGCTCAACGGGGGACAGGGACACCGGGGAGCTGTTTTTT
TRBJ2-7	once	TRBD1	TRBV4-1	CASSQEANRGYEQYF	TGCGCCAGCAGCCAAGAGGCGAACAGGGGATACGAGCAGTACTTC
TRBJ2-7	.	.	TRBV29-1	CSVAPGWGYEQYF	TGCAGCGTTGCCCCGGGTTGGGGGTACGAGCAGTACTTC
TRBJ1-5	.	.	TRBV28	CASSNHPSQPQHF	TGTGCCAGCAGTAATCATCCGAGTCAGCCCCAGCATTTT
TRBJ1-6	few	.	TRBV2	CASILATGTYNSPLHF	TGTGCCAGCATTCTAGCCACCGGGACATATAATTCACCCCTCCACTTT
TRBJ1-4	few	.	TRBV14	CASSLRRAEKLFF	TGTGCCAGCAGCCTAAGAAGGGCCGAAAAACTGTTTTTT
TRBJ1-5	few	.	TRBV2	CASNRGGFNQPQHF	TGTGCCAGCAACAGAGGGGGTTTCAATCAGCCCCAGCATTTT
TRBJ2-3	few	.	TRBV11-1	CASRGDSLLLTNTDTQYF	TGTGCCAGCAGGGGCGATAGCCTTTTACTTACAAACACAGATACGCAGTATTTT
TRBJ1-1	.	.	TRBV19	CASSIEREKAFF	TGTGCCAGTAGTATAGAGAGGGAAAAAGCTTTCTTT
TRBJ1-1	large	.	TRBV4-1	CASRRDTEAFF	TGCGCCAGCCGACGGGACACTGAAGCTTTCTTT
TRBJ2-7	.	TRBD1	TRBV27	CASRYPTGENSYEQYF	TGTGCCAGCCGTTACCCCACAGGGGAAAACTCCTACGAGCAGTACTTC
TRBJ2-5	.	.	TRBV25-1	CASSDPGAETQYF	TGTGCCAGCAGTGATCCAGGGGCTGAGACCCAGTACTTC
TRBJ2-7	.	.	TRBV10-1	CASSERGQPYEQYF	TGCGCCAGCAGTGAGCGGGGTCAGCCCTACGAGCAGTACTTC
TRBJ2-5	.	TRBD2	TRBV30	CAWSVLLAGARWGGQYF	TGTGCCTGGAGTGTACTACTAGCGGGGGCCCGTTGGGGAGGCCAGTACTTC
TRBJ2-2	.	.	TRBV5-1	CASSPDGGRTGELFF	TGCGCCAGCAGCCCGGATGGGGGTCGGACCGGGGAGCTGTTTTTT
TRBJ2-3	.	TRBD1	TRBV19	CASSIIAGGLDTQYF	TGTGCCAGTAGTATTATAGCAGGGGGTCTGGATACGCAGTATTTT
TRBJ2-5	.	.	TRBV2	CASSDWETQYF	TGTGCCAGCAGTGACTGGGAGACCCAGTACTTC
TRBJ1-5	once	.	TRBV7-2	CASSPLTGFYQPQHF	TGTGCCAGCAGCCCCCTAACAGGGTTTTATCAGCCCCAGCATTTT
TRBJ1-1	few	.	TRBV5-1	CASSENWRNTEAFF	TGCGCCAGCAGCGAAAATTGGAGGAACACTGAAGCTTTCTTT
TRBJ1-1	few	.	TRBV2	CALGGAPAFF	TGTGCCCTGGGAGGGGCGCCGGCTTTCTTT
TRBJ1-1	few	TRBD1	TRBV2	CASKRYRGSSRATEAFF	TGTGCCAGCAAGAGGTACAGGGGTTCGTCTAGGGCTACTGAAGCTTTCTTT
TRBJ1-5	few	.	TRBV19	CASSMWQEEGQPQHF	TGTGCCAGTAGTATGTGGCAGGAGGAGGGTCAGCCCCAGCATTTT